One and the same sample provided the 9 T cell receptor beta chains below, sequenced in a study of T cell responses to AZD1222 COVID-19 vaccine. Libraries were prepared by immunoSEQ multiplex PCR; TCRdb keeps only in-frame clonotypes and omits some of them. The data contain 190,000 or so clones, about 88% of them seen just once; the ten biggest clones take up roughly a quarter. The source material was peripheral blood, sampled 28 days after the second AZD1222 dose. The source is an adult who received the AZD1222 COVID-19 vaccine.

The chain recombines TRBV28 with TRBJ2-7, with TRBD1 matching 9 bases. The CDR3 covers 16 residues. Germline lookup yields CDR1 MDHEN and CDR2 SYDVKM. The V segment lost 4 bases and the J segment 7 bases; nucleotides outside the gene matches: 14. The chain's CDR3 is CASSSPPGTGMEEQYF. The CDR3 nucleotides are TGTGCCAGCAGTTCGCCCCCCGGGACAGGGATGGAGGAGCAGTACTTC.

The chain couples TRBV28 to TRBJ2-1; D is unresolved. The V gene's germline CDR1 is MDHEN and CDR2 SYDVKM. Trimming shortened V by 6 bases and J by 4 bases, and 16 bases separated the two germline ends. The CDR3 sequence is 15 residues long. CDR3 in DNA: TGTGCCAGCAGCCAAAGGGTCCGCGCGTACAATGAGCAGTTCTTC. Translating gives CASSQRVRAYNEQFF. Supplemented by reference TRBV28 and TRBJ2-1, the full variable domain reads DVKVTQSSRYLVKRTGEKVFLECVQDMDHENMFWYRQDPGLGLRLIYFSYDVKMKEKGDIPEGYSVSREKKERFSLILESASTNQTSMYLCASSQRVRAYNEQFFGPGTRLTVL.

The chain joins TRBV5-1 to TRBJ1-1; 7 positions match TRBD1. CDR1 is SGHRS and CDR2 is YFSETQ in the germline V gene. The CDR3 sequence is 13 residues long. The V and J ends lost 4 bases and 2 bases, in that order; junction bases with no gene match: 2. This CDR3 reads CASSRGHNTEAFF. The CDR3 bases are TGCGCCAGCAGCAGGGGGCATAACACTGAAGCTTTCTTT.

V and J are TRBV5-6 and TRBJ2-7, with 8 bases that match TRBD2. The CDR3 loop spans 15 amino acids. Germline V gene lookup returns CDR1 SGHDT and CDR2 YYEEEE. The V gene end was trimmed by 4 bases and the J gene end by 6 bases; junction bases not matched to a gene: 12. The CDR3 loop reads CASSTTSGNWGEQYF. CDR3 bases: TGTGCCAGCAGCACTACTAGCGGAAATTGGGGCGAGCAGTACTTC.

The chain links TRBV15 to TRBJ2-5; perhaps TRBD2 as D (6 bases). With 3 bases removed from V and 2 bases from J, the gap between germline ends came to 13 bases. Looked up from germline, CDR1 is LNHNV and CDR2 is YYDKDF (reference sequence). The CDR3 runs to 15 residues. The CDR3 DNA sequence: TGTGCCACCAGCAGGGAAAAGACTAGACAAGAGACCCAGTACTTC. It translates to CATSREKTRQETQYF. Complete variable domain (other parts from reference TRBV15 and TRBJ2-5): DAMVIQNPRYQVTQFGKPVTLSCSQTLNHNVMYWYQQKSSQAPKLLFHYYDKDFNNEADTPDNFQSRRPNTSFCFLDIRSPGLGDTAMYLCATSREKTRQETQYFGPGTRLLVL.

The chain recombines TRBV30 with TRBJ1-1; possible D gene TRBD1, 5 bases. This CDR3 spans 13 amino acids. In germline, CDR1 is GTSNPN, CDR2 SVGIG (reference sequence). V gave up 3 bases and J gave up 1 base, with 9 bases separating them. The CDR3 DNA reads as TGTGCCTGGAGCGACAGACGGAACACTGAAGCTTTCTTT. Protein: CAWSDRRNTEAFF.

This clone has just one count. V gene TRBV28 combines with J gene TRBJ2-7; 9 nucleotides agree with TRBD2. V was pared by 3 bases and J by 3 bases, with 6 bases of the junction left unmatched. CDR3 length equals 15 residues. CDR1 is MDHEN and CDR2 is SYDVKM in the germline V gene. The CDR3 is CASSFPRSGSYEQYF. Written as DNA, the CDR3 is TGTGCCAGCAGTTTCCCCCGTAGCGGGAGCTACGAGCAGTACTTC.

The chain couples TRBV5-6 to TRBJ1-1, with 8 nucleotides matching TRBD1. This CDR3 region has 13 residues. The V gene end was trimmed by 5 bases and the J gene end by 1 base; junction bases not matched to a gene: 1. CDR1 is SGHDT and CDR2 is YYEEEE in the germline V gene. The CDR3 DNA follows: TGTGCCAGCAGGGGGACAGGGAACACTGAAGCTTTCTTT. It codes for CASRGTGNTEAFF.

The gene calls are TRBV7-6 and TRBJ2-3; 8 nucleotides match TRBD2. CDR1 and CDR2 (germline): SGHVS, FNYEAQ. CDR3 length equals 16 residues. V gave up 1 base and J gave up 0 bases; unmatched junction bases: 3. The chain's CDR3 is CASSLEGLASTDTQYF. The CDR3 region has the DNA TGTGCCAGCAGCTTAGAAGGACTAGCTAGCACAGATACGCAGTATTTT.